Presented here are 32 T cell receptor beta chains from one specimen sequenced in a study of T cell repertoires in cytomegalovirus infection. TCRdb used MiXCR to reprocess the reads, holding one entry per CDR3 protein. This table has 400,000 to 550,000 distinct CDR3 sequences, around 11% appearing once. Specimen: PBMCs. Receptor source: a human donor in good health (CMV status not recorded). Some clones in this sample may be carry-over from other donors' samples.

This clonotype was observed at least ten times. V is TRBV7-2 and J is TRBJ2-1; maybe TRBD2 (6 bases). Germline CDR1 SGHTA, CDR2 FQGNSA. The CDR3 sequence is 13 residues long. Trimming pared 5 bases from V and 6 bases from J, leaving 11 bases between. The CDR3 sequence: CASSRLSGNEQFF. DNA of the CDR3: TGTGCCAGCAGCCGGCTTAGCGGCAATGAGCAGTTCTTC.

V gene TRBV12-3 or TRBV12-4 combines with J gene TRBJ1-1, with 7 bases lining up with TRBD1. This CDR3 has 20 residues. The V segment lost 3 bases and the J segment 0 bases; nucleotides outside the gene matches: 19. The CDR3, as DNA: TGTGCCAGCAGTTTGATTGAGTCGTGGACAGGAGGAGACTTGAACACTGAAGCTTTCTTT. This gives the protein CASSLIESWTGGDLNTEAFF.

This clonotype occurred many times. This sequence joins TRBV7-3 and TRBJ2-6; no clear D gene. Germline assignment: CDR1 SGHTA and CDR2 FQGTGA. Trimming took off 1 base at V and 0 bases at J, with 13 bases between the two ends. The CDR3 totals 18 residues. CDR3 sequence reads: CASSLRSTVNSGANVLTF. The DNA for the CDR3 is TGTGCCAGCAGCTTAAGATCTACCGTTAACTCTGGGGCCAACGTCCTGACTTTC.

A few counts support this clonotype. The chain combines TRBV29-1 with TRBJ1-1; D is uncertain. This CDR3 contains 12 residues. Looked up from germline, CDR1 is SQVTM and CDR2 is ANQGSEA. V gave up 7 bases and J gave up 4 bases, with 13 bases separating them. The CDR3: CSGIPVGTEAFF. In DNA form, the CDR3 reads TGCAGCGGTATCCCAGTGGGCACTGAAGCTTTCTTT.

This clonotype was seen ten or more times. The chain employs TRBV7-6 and TRBJ2-2, with 11 bases matching TRBD2. V shed 0 bases, J shed 0 bases, and the junction held 3 bases outside the gene matches. Germline V CDR1 and CDR2: SGHVS, FNYEAQ. There are 18 residues in the CDR3. The DNA for the CDR3 is TGTGCCAGCAGCTTAGCGCTAGCGGGAGGCACGAACACCGGGGAGCTGTTTTTT. The encoded protein is CASSLALAGGTNTGELFF.

The V and J genes are TRBV29-1 and TRBJ1-5; 8 nucleotides match TRBD1. Germline V gene lookup returns CDR1 SQVTM and CDR2 ANQGSEA. Losses at the gene ends were 6 bases for V and 0 bases for J; bases not matched to a gene: 4. The CDR3 runs 14 residues. This CDR3 reads CSVAGQDSNQPQHF. For the CDR3, the DNA is TGCAGCGTCGCGGGACAGGATAGCAATCAGCCCCAGCATTTT.

In this sample, this clonotype turned up many times. This chain connects TRBV28 to TRBJ2-4, with D perhaps assigned TRBD1 or TRBD2 (5 bases each). CDR1 and CDR2 from the germline V gene are MDHEN and SYDVKM. This CDR3 is 13 amino acids long. V shed 7 bases and J shed 6 bases, with 13 bases lying between them. The CDR3 region has the DNA TGTGCCAGCATGGCCGGGACGCCAAACATTCAGTACTTC. Amino acid sequence: CASMAGTPNIQYF.

The chain has TRBV18 and TRBJ1-1, with TRBD1 as a possible D gene (5 bases). Germline V lookup: CDR1 KGHSH, CDR2 LQKENI. The CDR3 sequence is 14 residues long. Trimming removed 6 bases from V and 5 bases from J, with 16 bases in between. Here the CDR3 reads CASSVGQKGTEAFF. Written as DNA, the CDR3 is TGTGCCAGCTCGGTCGGACAAAAAGGGACTGAAGCTTTCTTT.

This clonotype was seen at least ten times. The chain joins TRBV27 to TRBJ2-5; 11 positions match TRBD2. The germline gives CDR1 MNHEY, CDR2 SMNVEV (reference sequence). Trimming removed 7 bases from V and 1 base from J; junction bases left unmatched: 5. The CDR3 runs to 15 residues. The CDR3 DNA reads as TGTGCCAGCAAAGGGGGACTAGCGGTCCAAGAGACCCAGTACTTC. Its protein product is CASKGGLAVQETQYF.

In its sample, this clonotype was seen once. V usage is TRBV24-1 and J usage is TRBJ2-1; no reliable D call. The V end was cut by 3 bases, the J end by 0 bases, with 11 bases between. The CDR3 has 16 residues. Per germline, CDR1 KGHDR and CDR2 SFDVKD. The CDR3 coding sequence is TGTGCCACCAGTGATCCCGTCGGAAGCTCCTACAATGAGCAGTTCTTC. Amino acid sequence: CATSDPVGSSYNEQFF.

This clonotype was found many times. The gene calls are TRBV28 and TRBJ2-5; D may be TRBD2 (6 bases). Germline V gene lookup returns CDR1 MDHEN and CDR2 SYDVKM. V gave up 7 bases and J gave up 5 bases, with 11 bases separating them. There are 12 residues in the CDR3. The CDR3 here is CASIGGKETQYF. The CDR3 DNA is TGTGCCAGCATCGGCGGGAAGGAGACCCAGTACTTC.

The chain is built from TRBV5-4 and TRBJ1-6; D is possibly TRBD1 (5 bases). Germline values: CDR1 SGHNT, CDR2 YYREEE (reference sequence). Trimming took off 4 bases at V and 10 bases at J, with 21 bases between the two ends. The CDR3 covers 16 residues. CDR3 protein: CASSRGGGVKESPLHF. As DNA, the CDR3 is TGTGCCAGCAGCCGAGGCGGGGGGGTAAAAGAGTCACCCCTCCACTTT.

This clonotype was seen repeatedly, ten times or more. The chain has TRBV6-6 and TRBJ1-5; 10 bases agree with TRBD1. The CDR3 has 16 amino acids. Germline values: CDR1 MNHNY, CDR2 SVGAGI (reference sequence). Germline trimming cut 8 bases from V and 7 bases from J; bases unmatched to any gene: 14. The CDR3 spells CASEILRGTGDQPQHF. The DNA of the CDR3 is TGTGCCAGCGAAATTCTCAGGGGGACAGGGGACCAGCCCCAGCATTTT.

J is TRBJ1-2 and V is TRBV20-1; weak D call: TRBD1 (6 bases). Looked up from germline, CDR1 is DFQATT and CDR2 is SNEGSKA (reference sequence). CDR3 size: 13 residues. The germline V and J ends were trimmed by 3 bases and 4 bases, with 12 bases remaining between them. CDR3 sequence reads: CSASPTGGYGYTF. In nucleotides, the CDR3 is TGCAGTGCTAGCCCGACAGGCGGCTATGGCTACACCTTC.

Ten or more counts support this clonotype. The chain combines TRBV7-2 with TRBJ2-7; D is perhaps TRBD1 or TRBD2 (5 bases each). The CDR3 has 16 amino acids. Per the germline V gene, CDR1 is SGHTA and CDR2 is FQGNSA. Trimming cost V 5 bases and J 7 bases, with 24 bases left between them. This chain's CDR3 is CASSIQLGTVKEEQYF. CDR3 DNA sequence: TGTGCCAGCAGCATTCAGCTAGGGACCGTTAAAGAGGAGCAGTACTTC.

This CDR3 reads CASSLAAEEKLFF. In nucleotides, the CDR3 is TGCGCCAGCAGCTTGGCCGCCGAGGAAAAACTGTTTTTT. The rearrangement joins TRBV5-1 to TRBJ1-4; D unclear. This CDR3 region has 13 residues. The germline V and J ends were trimmed by 0 bases and 8 bases, with 8 bases remaining between them. The germline CDR1 and CDR2 sequences are SGHRS and YFSETQ.

The sample holds a few counts of this clonotype. The chain combines TRBV6-1 with TRBJ2-7, with D perhaps assigned TRBD1 or TRBD2 (5 bases each). Trimming removed 5 bases at V and 2 bases at J, with 19 bases between. CDR3 length equals 16 residues. Per germline, CDR1 MNHNS and CDR2 SASEGT. CDR3 protein: CASSTSGTTITYEQYF. In DNA form, the CDR3 reads TGTGCCAGCAGTACCTCCGGGACCACAATCACCTACGAGCAGTACTTC.

This clonotype was counted at least ten times. V usage is TRBV6-4 and J usage is TRBJ2-7; 10 bases agree with TRBD1. From germline, CDR1 is MRHNA and CDR2 SNTAGT. V was clipped by 5 bases and J by 3 bases; unmatched bases: 7. The CDR3 spans 15 residues. The CDR3 reads CASSNQDRGFYEQYF. The DNA for the CDR3 is TGTGCCAGCAGTAACCAGGACAGGGGGTTCTACGAGCAGTACTTC.

This clonotype has ten or more counts. The gene calls are TRBV20-1 and TRBJ1-4; a possible D gene is TRBD1 (6 bases). The CDR3 sequence is 21 residues long. CDR1 DFQATT and CDR2 SNEGSKA come from the germline V gene (reference sequence). CDR3 region: CSAAEHLGGPVGYATNEKLFF. The CDR3 bases are TGCAGCGCCGCGGAGCATCTCGGGGGCCCGGTCGGGTATGCAACTAATGAAAAACTGTTTTTT.

This clonotype was detected many times. The genes are TRBV6-1 and TRBJ1-2, with TRBD1 identical over 9 bases. CDR1 and CDR2 (germline): MNHNS, SASEGT. The CDR3 runs 13 residues. Trimming removed 6 bases from V and 2 bases from J; junction bases left unmatched: 1. CDR3 coding DNA: TGTGCCAGCAGGGGGACAGGGAACTATGGCTACACCTTC. Its protein product is CASRGTGNYGYTF.

With regard to this clonotype: A much larger clone lies one base from this, so it may be a read error. This chain connects TRBV20-1 to TRBJ2-3, with 10 bases aligning to TRBD2. The CDR3 spans 17 residues. Per the germline V gene, CDR1 is DFQATT and CDR2 is SNEGSKA (reference sequence). Here the CDR3 reads CSARDGRTSGSIDTQYF. CDR3 in DNA: TGCAGTGCTAGAGATGGGAGGACTAGCGGTAGCATAGATACGCAGTATTTT.

The table lists this clonotype with many counts. The V call is TRBV7-2, the J call TRBJ1-2; TRBD1 is a possible D gene (5 bases). V shed 5 bases and J shed 0 bases, with 10 bases lying between them. Looked up from germline, CDR1 is SGHTA and CDR2 is FQGNSA. The CDR3 contains 14 residues. CDR3 nucleotide sequence: TGTGCCAGCAGCATGGACAACACTAACTATGGCTACACCTTC. Protein product: CASSMDNTNYGYTF.

The CDR3 loop is CASSLFGSTDTQYF. CDR3 sequence (DNA): TGTGCCAGCAGTTTATTCGGGAGCACAGATACGCAGTATTTT. J is TRBJ2-3 and V is TRBV27; D gene ambiguous. Trimming removed 1 base from V and 0 bases from J, with 5 bases in between. The germline V gene encodes CDR1 MNHEY and CDR2 SMNVEV (reference sequence). The CDR3 contains 14 residues.

Worth noting for this clonotype: A read error may explain this, as a much larger clone is one base away. J is TRBJ2-7 and V is TRBV2, with 7 bases identical to TRBD1. The CDR3 sequence is 14 residues long. CDR1 is SNHLY, CDR2 FYNNEI, per germline. The CDR3 DNA is TGTGCCAGCAGTGAAGGACAGGGATACTACGAGCGGTACTTC. Encoded protein: CASSEGQGYYERYF.

The table lists this clonotype with many counts. The rearrangement uses TRBV7-8 and TRBJ2-3, with 7 bases that match TRBD1. This CDR3 spans 16 amino acids. CDR1 and CDR2 from the germline V gene are SGHVS and FQNEAQ. V trimming: 8 bases; J trimming: 2 bases; junction bases outside the gene matches: 13. CDR3 loop: CASGTVETLNTDTQYF. CDR3 DNA sequence: TGTGCCAGCGGGACAGTTGAAACCCTAAACACAGATACGCAGTATTTT. Full variable domain (rest looked up from reference TRBV7-8 and TRBJ2-3): GAGVSQSPRYKVAKRGQDVALRCDPISGHVSLFWYQQALGQGPEFLTYFQNEAQLDKSGLPSDRFFAERPEGSVSTLKIQRTQQEDSAVYLCASGTVETLNTDTQYFGPGTRLTVL.

This clonotype was seen many times. The chain links TRBV28 to TRBJ1-4, with a tentative D call TRBD1 (6 bases). CDR1 and CDR2 (germline): MDHEN, SYDVKM. The CDR3 extends over 14 amino acids. Trimming stripped 8 bases from V and 8 bases from J, with 18 bases between. The CDR3 reads CASGGSGEGEKLFF. CDR3 bases: TGTGCCAGCGGAGGTTCAGGGGAAGGAGAAAAACTGTTTTTT.

In its sample, this clonotype was seen many times. V usage is TRBV12-3 or TRBV12-4 and J usage is TRBJ1-1, with D perhaps matching TRBD1 (6 bases). Trimming shortened V by 0 bases and J by 3 bases, and 14 bases separated the two germline ends. The CDR3 sequence is 16 residues long. CDR3 residues: CASSLARGGGYTEAFF. The CDR3 DNA sequence: TGTGCCAGCAGTTTAGCGCGGGGAGGGGGATACACTGAAGCTTTCTTT.

This clonotype was seen at least ten times. The J gene is TRBJ2-5, the V gene TRBV12-3 or TRBV12-4; 11 bases agree with TRBD2. The CDR3 contains 15 residues. Trimming took 6 bases from V and 4 from J; bases not matched to a gene: 7. The CDR3 region has the DNA TGTGCCAGCAGACTGGGACTAGCGGACACAGAGACCCAGTACTTC. This codes for CASRLGLADTETQYF.

This clonotype was seen ten or more times. This chain connects TRBV7-9 to TRBJ1-1; no clear D. V lost 1 base to trimming and J lost 4 bases, with 25 bases between them. From germline, CDR1 is SEHNR and CDR2 FQNEAQ (reference sequence). The CDR3 has 19 residues. The CDR3 spells CASSLVLSDLFKGGTEAFF. CDR3 DNA: TGTGCCAGCAGCTTAGTTCTATCCGACTTATTCAAAGGAGGCACTGAAGCTTTCTTT.

This clonotype was seen ten or more times. The chain is built from TRBV19 and TRBJ1-1; the match to TRBD1 covers 7 bases. There are 16 residues in the CDR3. In germline, CDR1 is LNHDA, CDR2 SQIVND (reference sequence). J lost 1 base, V lost 5 bases, and 10 bases had no gene match. The CDR3: CASSSRQGTGNTEAFF. CDR3 DNA sequence: TGTGCCAGTAGTTCCAGACAGGGAACGGGGAACACTGAAGCTTTCTTT.

The table lists this clonotype with many counts. The chain couples TRBV7-9 to TRBJ1-2, with a tentative D call TRBD1 (5 bases). Germline CDR1 is SEHNR and CDR2 is FQNEAQ (reference sequence). The V and J ends lost 6 bases and 4 bases respectively, with 12 bases between them. CDR3 length equals 13 residues. CDR3 nucleotides: TGTGCCAGCAGACTTGACAGTCTCTATGGCTACACCTTC. It translates to CASRLDSLYGYTF.

This clonotype was detected a few times. The rearrangement links TRBV20-1 to TRBJ1-1; D possibly corresponds to TRBD1 (6 bases). The CDR3 extends over 13 amino acids. In germline, CDR1 is DFQATT, CDR2 SNEGSKA (reference sequence). With 5 bases removed from V and 1 base from J, the gap between germline ends came to 11 bases. The CDR3 region is CSAWDTSNTEAFF. The CDR3 DNA sequence: TGCAGTGCTTGGGACACCTCGAACACTGAAGCTTTCTTT.